These T cell receptor beta chains were read from a single sample in a study of chemoradiotherapy in HPV16-positive cancers. Data came from immunoSEQ multiplex PCR; TCRdb stores just in-frame clones and leaves some out. Here the sample spans approximately 34,000 clones, nearly 90% being singletons. The sequences come from blood, collected from a patient who underwent chemoradiotherapy. These receptor sequences come from a human donor with HPV-associated anogenital cancer. CDR3s include the opening cysteine and the closing phenylalanine or tryptophan. A D gene is named only where the DNA matches it firmly. Part of the rows lack a size; the others show once, few, many or a class for expanded clones.

abundance: NA
d_gene: NA
j_gene: TRBJ2-7
v_gene: TRBV7-6
CDR3nt: TGTGCCAGCAGCTTAGGGGTGGATCCCGACGAGCAGTACTTC
CDR3aa: CASSLGVDPDEQYF

abundance: NA
d_gene: TRBD2
j_gene: TRBJ2-1
v_gene: TRBV6-4
CDR3nt: TGTGCCAGCAGCGTAACTAGCGGGGGGCACGGGGAGCAGTTCTTC
CDR3aa: CASSVTSGGHGEQFF

abundance: NA
d_gene: NA
j_gene: TRBJ2-1
v_gene: TRBV5-4
CDR3nt: TGTGCCAGCAGCACCCAATACAATGAGCAGTTCTTC
CDR3aa: CASSTQYNEQFF

abundance: NA
d_gene: TRBD1
j_gene: TRBJ1-2
v_gene: TRBV7-2
CDR3nt: TGTGCCAGCAGCCCCGACAGGGGGTGGGGTGGCTACACCTTC
CDR3aa: CASSPDRGWGGYTF

abundance: NA
d_gene: NA
j_gene: TRBJ2-5
v_gene: TRBV2
CDR3nt: TGTGCCAGCATAGGGCTGCAAGAGACCCAGTACTTC
CDR3aa: CASIGLQETQYF

abundance: once
d_gene: NA
j_gene: TRBJ1-3
v_gene: TRBV5-1
CDR3nt: TGCGCCAGCAGCCCCGGGACGTCTGGAAACACCATATATTTT
CDR3aa: CASSPGTSGNTIYF

abundance: NA
d_gene: TRBD1
j_gene: TRBJ2-7
v_gene: TRBV29-1
CDR3nt: TGCAGCGCTCTCCGGGACAGGGGATCCGAGCAGTACTTC
CDR3aa: CSALRDRGSEQYF

abundance: NA
d_gene: NA
j_gene: TRBJ1-2
v_gene: TRBV11-1
CDR3nt: TGTGCCAGCAGCTTACAGGGGTCAAACTATGGCTACACCTTC
CDR3aa: CASSLQGSNYGYTF

abundance: NA
d_gene: TRBD1
j_gene: TRBJ2-7
v_gene: TRBV27
CDR3nt: TGTGCCAGCAGTGTACGACAGGGTAGGACTTCCTCCTCGTATTACGAGCAGTACTTC
CDR3aa: CASSVRQGRTSSSYYEQYF

abundance: NA
d_gene: NA
j_gene: TRBJ2-1
v_gene: TRBV4-1
CDR3nt: TGCGCCAGCAGCCAAGATCCGGCAAGTTTTTACAATGAGCAGTTCTTC
CDR3aa: CASSQDPASFYNEQFF

abundance: once
d_gene: NA
j_gene: TRBJ2-7
v_gene: TRBV6-1
CDR3nt: TGTGCCAGCAGTGAAGGGGGACACCCCTACGAGCAGTACTTC
CDR3aa: CASSEGGHPYEQYF

abundance: NA
d_gene: TRBD1
j_gene: TRBJ1-2
v_gene: TRBV5-4
CDR3nt: TGTGCCAGTACCGGGACAGGGTTGGAAGGCTACACCTTC
CDR3aa: CASTGTGLEGYTF

abundance: NA
d_gene: TRBD1
j_gene: TRBJ1-1
v_gene: TRBV6-1
CDR3nt: TGTGCCACCCCGACTGAGGGGGCTGTTGGGGCTTTCTTT
CDR3aa: CATPTEGAVGAFF

abundance: NA
d_gene: NA
j_gene: TRBJ2-1
v_gene: TRBV29-1
CDR3nt: TGCAGCGTAGCCCGGGGCACGGGTAATGAGCAGTTCTTC
CDR3aa: CSVARGTGNEQFF

abundance: NA
d_gene: NA
j_gene: TRBJ1-6
v_gene: TRBV11-2
CDR3nt: TGTGCCAGCAGCTTAAGAGGAGGGAGACTCGATTCACCCCTCCACTTT
CDR3aa: CASSLRGGRLDSPLHF

abundance: NA
d_gene: NA
j_gene: TRBJ1-5
v_gene: TRBV19
CDR3nt: TGTGCCAGTAACTCAGGCAACAAGGGTCAGCCCCAGCATTTT
CDR3aa: CASNSGNKGQPQHF

abundance: NA
d_gene: NA
j_gene: TRBJ1-6
v_gene: TRBV9
CDR3nt: TGTGCCAGCACCCCTTACGGGGTAGGTGGATCACCCCTCCACTTT
CDR3aa: CASTPYGVGGSPLHF

abundance: NA
d_gene: NA
j_gene: TRBJ1-2
v_gene: TRBV7-9
CDR3nt: TGTGCCAGCAGCCATGCGAAAGGGGTATACACCTTC
CDR3aa: CASSHAKGVYTF

abundance: once
d_gene: TRBD2
j_gene: TRBJ2-3
v_gene: TRBV13
CDR3nt: TGTGCCAGCAGCCAAACTAGCGGGAGCACAGATACGCAGTATTTT
CDR3aa: CASSQTSGSTDTQYF

abundance: NA
d_gene: NA
j_gene: TRBJ2-6
v_gene: TRBV4-3
CDR3nt: TGCGCCAGCAGCCAAGAGTCAGGGCATTCTGGGGCCAACGTCCTGACTTTC
CDR3aa: CASSQESGHSGANVLTF

abundance: NA
d_gene: NA
j_gene: TRBJ1-1
v_gene: TRBV5-4
CDR3nt: TGTGCCAGCAGCTTCAGGGATGGTCTCACTGAAGCTTTCTTT
CDR3aa: CASSFRDGLTEAFF

abundance: NA
d_gene: TRBD2
j_gene: TRBJ2-2
v_gene: TRBV2
CDR3nt: TGTGCCAGCAGTGTAGCGGGGAACACCGGGGAGCTGTTTTTT
CDR3aa: CASSVAGNTGELFF

abundance: NA
d_gene: NA
j_gene: TRBJ2-7
v_gene: TRBV20-1
CDR3nt: TGCAGTGCTAGACAGGTCTACGAGCAGTACTTC
CDR3aa: CSARQVYEQYF

abundance: NA
d_gene: NA
j_gene: TRBJ1-1
v_gene: TRBV9
CDR3nt: TGTGCCAGCAGCCCGGGGACGGTTGAAGCTTTCTTT
CDR3aa: CASSPGTVEAFF

abundance: NA
d_gene: TRBD1
j_gene: TRBJ2-1
v_gene: TRBV27
CDR3nt: TGTGCCAGCAGTTTAGGGACAGGGACCTACAATGAGCAGTTCTTC
CDR3aa: CASSLGTGTYNEQFF

abundance: NA
d_gene: NA
j_gene: TRBJ1-4
v_gene: TRBV7-2
CDR3nt: TGTGCCAGCAGCCCCCGGACGGGGGGTGAAAAACTGTTTTTT
CDR3aa: CASSPRTGGEKLFF

abundance: once
d_gene: TRBD1
j_gene: TRBJ1-1
v_gene: TRBV5-1
CDR3nt: TGCGCCAGCAGATATACAGGGGATACTGAAGCTTTCTTT
CDR3aa: CASRYTGDTEAFF

abundance: NA
d_gene: TRBD1
j_gene: TRBJ2-7
v_gene: TRBV18
CDR3nt: TGTGCCAGCTCACTGGGACAGGTGTACGAGCAGTACTTC
CDR3aa: CASSLGQVYEQYF

abundance: NA
d_gene: TRBD2
j_gene: TRBJ2-7
v_gene: TRBV7-2
CDR3nt: TGTGCCAGCAGCTTAGCGGGAGGGCCTGAAGAGCAGTACTTC
CDR3aa: CASSLAGGPEEQYF

abundance: once
d_gene: NA
j_gene: TRBJ2-2
v_gene: TRBV14
CDR3nt: TGTGCCAGCAGCCAATCCACCCCAGGGAACACCGGGGAGCTGTTTTTT
CDR3aa: CASSQSTPGNTGELFF

abundance: NA
d_gene: TRBD1
j_gene: TRBJ1-5
v_gene: TRBV27
CDR3nt: TGTGCCAGCAGACAGGGGGGTCAGCCCCAGCATTTT
CDR3aa: CASRQGGQPQHF

abundance: NA
d_gene: NA
j_gene: TRBJ1-5
v_gene: TRBV7-2
CDR3nt: TGTGCCAGCAGCTTTACTAACAGGGAGCCCCAGCATTTT
CDR3aa: CASSFTNREPQHF

abundance: NA
d_gene: NA
j_gene: TRBJ2-6
v_gene: TRBV19
CDR3nt: TGTGCCAGTAGTGATAGCTCTGGGGCCAACGTCCTGACTTTC
CDR3aa: CASSDSSGANVLTF

abundance: few
d_gene: TRBD1
j_gene: TRBJ2-7
v_gene: TRBV4-1
CDR3nt: TGCGCCAGCACCCTGGGGACAGGGGGAGGCGAGCAGTACTTC
CDR3aa: CASTLGTGGGEQYF

abundance: NA
d_gene: NA
j_gene: TRBJ2-4
v_gene: TRBV19
CDR3nt: TGTGCCAGTAGTAGGACGGGCTACGGCCATCAGTACTTC
CDR3aa: CASSRTGYGHQYF

abundance: few
d_gene: NA
j_gene: TRBJ1-1
v_gene: TRBV14
CDR3nt: TGTGCCAGCAGCCAAGTGCATCCTAAAGGGCAACACACTGAAGCTTTCTTT
CDR3aa: CASSQVHPKGQHTEAFF

abundance: NA
d_gene: TRBD1
j_gene: TRBJ1-2
v_gene: TRBV18
CDR3nt: TGTGCCAGCTCACAACTGGACAGGTCCTATGGCTACACCTTC
CDR3aa: CASSQLDRSYGYTF

abundance: once
d_gene: NA
j_gene: TRBJ1-2
v_gene: TRBV6-6
CDR3nt: TGTGCCAGCACCACAAATGACTATGGCTACACCTTC
CDR3aa: CASTTNDYGYTF

abundance: NA
d_gene: NA
j_gene: TRBJ2-1
v_gene: TRBV6-5
CDR3nt: TGTGCCAGCAGTTACTCGAGACCCACACTCAATGAGCAGTTCTTC
CDR3aa: CASSYSRPTLNEQFF

abundance: NA
d_gene: NA
j_gene: TRBJ2-5
v_gene: TRBV7-3
CDR3nt: TGTGCCAGCAGCCCGGGGCTTCAAGAGACCCAGTACTTC
CDR3aa: CASSPGLQETQYF